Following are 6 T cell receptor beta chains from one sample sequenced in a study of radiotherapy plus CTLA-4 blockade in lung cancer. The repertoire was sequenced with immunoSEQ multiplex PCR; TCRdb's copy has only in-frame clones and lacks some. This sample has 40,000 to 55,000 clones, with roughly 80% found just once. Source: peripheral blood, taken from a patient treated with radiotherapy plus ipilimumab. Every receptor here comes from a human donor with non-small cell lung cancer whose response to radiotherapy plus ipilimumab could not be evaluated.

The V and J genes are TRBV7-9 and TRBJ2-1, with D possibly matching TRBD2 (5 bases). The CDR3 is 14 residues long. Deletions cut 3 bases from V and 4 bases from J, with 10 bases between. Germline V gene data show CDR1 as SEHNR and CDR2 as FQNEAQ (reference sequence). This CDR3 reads CASSLEVPYNEQFF. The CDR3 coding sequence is TGTGCCAGCAGCTTGGAGGTCCCGTACAATGAGCAGTTCTTC.

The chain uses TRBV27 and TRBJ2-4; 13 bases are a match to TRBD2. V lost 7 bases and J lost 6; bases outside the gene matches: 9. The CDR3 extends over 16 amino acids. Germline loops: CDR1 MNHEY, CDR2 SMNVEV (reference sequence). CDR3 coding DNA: TGTGCCAGCAAAGGACTAGCGGGAGCCGGGAGAAACATTCAGTACTTC. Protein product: CASKGLAGAGRNIQYF.

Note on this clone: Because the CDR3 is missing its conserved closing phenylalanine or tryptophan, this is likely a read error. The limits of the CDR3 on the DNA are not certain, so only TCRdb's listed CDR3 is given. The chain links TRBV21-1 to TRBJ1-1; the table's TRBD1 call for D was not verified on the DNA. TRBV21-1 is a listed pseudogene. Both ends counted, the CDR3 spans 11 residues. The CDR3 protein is CASSKSPQVAE.

This CDR3 reads CASSRSYEQYF. In nucleotides, the CDR3 is TGTGCCAGCAGCCGCAGCTACGAGCAGTACTTC. V usage is TRBV5-6 and J usage is TRBJ2-7, with D hard to call. V was shortened by 4 bases and J by 3 bases, with 5 bases between the two germline ends. This CDR3 comprises 11 residues. The germline CDR1 and CDR2 sequences are SGHDT and YYEEEE.

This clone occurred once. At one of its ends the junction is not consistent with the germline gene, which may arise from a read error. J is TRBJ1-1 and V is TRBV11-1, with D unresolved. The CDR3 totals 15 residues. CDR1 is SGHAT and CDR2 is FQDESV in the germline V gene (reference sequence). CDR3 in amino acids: CANSWTDSAGTEAFF. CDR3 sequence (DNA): TGTGCCAACAGCTGGACGGATAGTGCGGGCACTGAAGCTTTCTTT. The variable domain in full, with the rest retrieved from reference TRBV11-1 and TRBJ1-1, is EAEVAQSPRYKITEKSQAVAFWCDPISGHATLYWYRQILGQGPELLVQFQDESVVDDSQLPKDRFSAERLKGVDSTLKIQPAELGDSAMYLCANSWTDSAGTEAFFGQGTRLTVV.

The CDR3 coding sequence is TGTGCCAGCAGCTTCGGACTAGCGGGAGTGCAAAGTGAGCAGTTCTTC. It yields the protein CASSFGLAGVQSEQFF. The rearrangement uses TRBV5-4 and TRBJ2-1, with 13 nucleotides matching TRBD2. Germline V gives CDR1 SGHNT, CDR2 YYREEE (reference sequence). Germline trimming cut 2 bases from V and 9 bases from J; bases unmatched to any gene: 8. The CDR3 totals 16 residues.